This TCR beta chain was identified in a study of cytomegalovirus exposure and HLA in healthy donors. Study-level background: Early release data held 75 million to 90 million unique TCRs from HLA-typed donors. Study results and caveats: Sequencing artifact likely explains a cluster of highly shared sequence variants. TCR beta sequences numbering fewer than 20,000 were associated with HLA alleles at 0.05 false discovery rate in a later analysis. The authors listed 164 TCR beta chains as cytomegalovirus-associated.

With 60 Vbeta and 13 Jbeta primers, the PCR was carried out. Data came from immunoSEQ multiplex PCR; TCRdb stores just in-frame clones and leaves some out. The sample shows roughly 77,000 clones, 67% of them seen only once. As concerns this clone: The target antigen is unknown.

The CDR3 extends over 14 amino acids. The germline CDR1 and CDR2 sequences are SGHAT and FQNNGV. The V end lost 3 bases, the J end lost 5 bases, and 13 bases lay between the germline ends. The sequence came from a woman aged 45-65 years in good health and CMV-seropositive. V and J are TRBV11-2 and TRBJ1-1; TRBD1 is a possible D gene (5 bases). Material: PBMCs. For the CDR3, the DNA is TGTGCCAGCAGCTTCCTTCAGGGAGGGACTGAAGCTTTCTTT. Translation gives CASSFLQGGTEAFF.